One sample yielded the 4 T cell receptor beta chains listed below, sequenced in a study of neurological immune-mediated disorders. TCRdb processed the 5' RACE reads anew with MiXCR; each CDR3 protein has one entry. The sample has some 57,000 distinct CDR3 sequences; under 5.5% are singletons. The sequenced material came from PBMCs. These receptors all stem from a woman in her forties or fifties with multiple sclerosis.

This clonotype has at least ten counts. The chain is built from TRBV7-2 and TRBJ2-6; D assignment may be TRBD1 or TRBD2 (5 bases each). CDR1 is SGHTA and CDR2 is FQGNSA in the germline V gene. Trimming removed 8 bases at V and 1 base at J, with 6 bases between. The length of the CDR3 is 13 residues. The CDR3 region is CASGTSGANVLTF. The DNA of the CDR3 is TGTGCCAGCGGGACGTCTGGGGCCAACGTCCTGACTTTC. The variable domain in full, with the rest retrieved from reference TRBV7-2 and TRBJ2-6, is GAGVSQSPSNKVTEKGKDVELRCDPISGHTALYWYRQSLGQGLEFLIYFQGNSAPDKSGLPSDRFSAERTGGSVSTLTIQRTQQEDSAVYLCASGTSGANVLTFGAGSRLTVL.

This clonotype was counted ten times or more. The chain carries TRBV9 and TRBJ1-1; D not resolved. Germline CDR1 SGDLS, CDR2 YYNGEE. This CDR3 is 13 amino acids long. The V gene lost 0 bases and the J gene lost 4 bases, with 7 bases spanning the gap. The CDR3 DNA follows: TGTGCCAGCAGCGTAGGTTGGAGCACTGAAGCTTTCTTT. It translates to CASSVGWSTEAFF.

This clonotype came up many times. The chain employs TRBV12-5 and TRBJ1-5; 7 nucleotides match TRBD1. CDR1 and CDR2 (germline): LGHNT, FRNRAP. V lost 2 bases and J lost 9; bases outside the gene matches: 7. CDR3 length: 14 amino acids. The CDR3 sequence: CASGLSRGWGPQHF. The CDR3 DNA sequence: TGTGCTAGTGGTTTGTCCAGGGGGTGGGGGCCCCAGCATTTT.

This clonotype was observed at least ten times. CDR3 nucleotide sequence: TGCAGTGCTAGGTCAATTGACAGCAATCAGCCCCAGCATTTT. This codes for CSARSIDSNQPQHF. The chain employs TRBV20-1 and TRBJ1-5; no clear D. This CDR3 is 14 amino acids long. Germline V gene lookup returns CDR1 DFQATT and CDR2 SNEGSKA (reference sequence). Trimming shortened V by 3 bases and J by 1 base, and 10 bases separated the two germline ends.